The T cell receptor (beta chain) described here comes from a study of cytomegalovirus exposure and HLA in healthy donors. Across the study: A prior analysis found 117 million unique TCR beta sequences from around 180 million T cells.

Points on this clone: The antigen remains unidentified.

Regarding donors, all were healthy bone marrow donors. Trimming stripped 5 bases from V and 6 bases from J, with 17 bases between. The CDR3 sequence is 14 residues long. Germline CDR1 is SQVTM and CDR2 is ANQGSEA. Study findings and constraints: Whilst most TCR sequences proved rare, a subset of public TCRs occurred across many donors. Across all donors, roughly uniform sequencing depth was an assumption of the presence/absence analyses.

60 Vbeta and 13 Jbeta primers were used in PCR. Using immunoSEQ multiplex PCR, the repertoire was profiled, and TCRdb retains in-frame clones only, with some absent. The sample comprises about 130,000 clones, around 82% of which are singletons, and under 2% rests with the top ten. Sequencing used PBMCs. The clonotype was recovered from a boy between 10 and 17 years old in good health and CMV-seronegative. The chain recombines TRBV29-1 with TRBJ2-1, with TRBD2 as a possible D gene (5 bases). CDR3 DNA sequence: TGCAGCGTTAGGATTGGGCGGGCCGCCAATGAGCAGTTCTTC. Translating gives CSVRIGRAANEQFF.